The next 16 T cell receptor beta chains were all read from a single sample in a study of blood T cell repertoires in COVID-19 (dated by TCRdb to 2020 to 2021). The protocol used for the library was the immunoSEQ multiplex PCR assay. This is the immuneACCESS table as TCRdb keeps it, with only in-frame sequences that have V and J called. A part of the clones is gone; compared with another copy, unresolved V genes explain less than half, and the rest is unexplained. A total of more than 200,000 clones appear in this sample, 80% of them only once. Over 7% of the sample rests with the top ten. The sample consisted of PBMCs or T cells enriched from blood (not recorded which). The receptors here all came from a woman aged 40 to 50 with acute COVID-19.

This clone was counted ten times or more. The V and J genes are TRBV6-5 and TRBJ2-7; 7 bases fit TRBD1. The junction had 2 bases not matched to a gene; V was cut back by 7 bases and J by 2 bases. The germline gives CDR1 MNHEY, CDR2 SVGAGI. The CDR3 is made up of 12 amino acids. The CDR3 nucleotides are TGTGCCAGCACCGGGACAGCCTACGAGCAGTACTTC. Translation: CASTGTAYEQYF.

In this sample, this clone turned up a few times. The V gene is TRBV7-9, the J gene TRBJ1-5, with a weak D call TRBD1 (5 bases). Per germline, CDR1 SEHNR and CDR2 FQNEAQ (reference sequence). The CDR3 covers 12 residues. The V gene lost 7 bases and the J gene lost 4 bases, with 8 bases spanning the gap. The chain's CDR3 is CASNSGNQPQHF. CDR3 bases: TGTGCCAGCAACTCAGGGAATCAGCCCCAGCATTTT.

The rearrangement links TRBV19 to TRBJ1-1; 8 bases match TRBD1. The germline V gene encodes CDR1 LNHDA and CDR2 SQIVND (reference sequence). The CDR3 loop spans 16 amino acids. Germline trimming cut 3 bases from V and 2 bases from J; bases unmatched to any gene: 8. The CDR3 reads CASSMTGEVRNTEAFF. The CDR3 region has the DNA TGTGCCAGTAGTATGACAGGGGAGGTGAGAAACACTGAAGCTTTCTTT.

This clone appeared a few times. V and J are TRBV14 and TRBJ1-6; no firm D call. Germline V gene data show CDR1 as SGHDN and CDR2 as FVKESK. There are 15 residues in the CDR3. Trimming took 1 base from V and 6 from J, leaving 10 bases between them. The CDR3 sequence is CASSQASGFNSPLHF. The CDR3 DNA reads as TGTGCCAGCAGCCAAGCTTCGGGGTTTAATTCACCCCTCCACTTT. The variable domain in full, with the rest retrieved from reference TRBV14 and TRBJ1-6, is EAGVTQFPSHSVIEKGQTVTLRCDPISGHDNLYWYRRVMGKEIKFLLHFVKESKQDESGMPNNRFLAERTGGTYSTLKVQPAELEDSGVYFCASSQASGFNSPLHFGNGTRLTVT.

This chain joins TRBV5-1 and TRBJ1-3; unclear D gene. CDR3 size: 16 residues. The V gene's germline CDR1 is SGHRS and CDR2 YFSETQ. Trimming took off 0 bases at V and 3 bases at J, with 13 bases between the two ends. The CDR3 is CASSLAGISLGNTIYF. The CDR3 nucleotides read TGCGCCAGCAGCTTGGCCGGGATATCCCTTGGAAACACCATATATTTT.

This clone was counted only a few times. CDR3 nucleotides: TGTGCCAGCAGCCAAATGCTAGCGGGACCGAATGAGCAGTTCTTC. Amino acids: CASSQMLAGPNEQFF. This chain uses TRBV14 with TRBJ2-1; the match to TRBD2 covers 9 bases. The CDR3 totals 15 residues. From germline, CDR1 is SGHDN and CDR2 FVKESK. J was trimmed by 7 bases and V by 2 bases; bases with no gene match: 6.

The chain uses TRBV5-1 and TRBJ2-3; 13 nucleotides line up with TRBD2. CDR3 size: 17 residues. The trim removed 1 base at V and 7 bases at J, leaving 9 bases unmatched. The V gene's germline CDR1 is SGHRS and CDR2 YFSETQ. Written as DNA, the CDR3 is TGCGCCAGCAGCTTGAGTTTCGGGACTAGCGGGGAAAATACGCAGTATTTT. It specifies CASSLSFGTSGENTQYF.

CDR3 sequence (DNA): TGTGCCAGCAGCCGGAGGGACTCACCCCTCCACTTT. Translation: CASSRRDSPLHF. J is TRBJ1-6 and V is TRBV14; D possibly corresponds to TRBD1 (5 bases). Trimming removed 4 bases at V and 10 bases at J, with 8 bases between. The CDR3 covers 12 residues. Germline V gene lookup returns CDR1 SGHDN and CDR2 FVKESK.

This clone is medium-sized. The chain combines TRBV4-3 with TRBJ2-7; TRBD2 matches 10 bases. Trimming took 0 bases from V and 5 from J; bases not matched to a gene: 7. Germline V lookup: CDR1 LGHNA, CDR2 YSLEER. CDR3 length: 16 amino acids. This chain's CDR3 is CASSQDLASGSHEQYF. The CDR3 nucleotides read TGCGCCAGCAGCCAAGATCTGGCTAGCGGGAGTCACGAGCAGTACTTC.

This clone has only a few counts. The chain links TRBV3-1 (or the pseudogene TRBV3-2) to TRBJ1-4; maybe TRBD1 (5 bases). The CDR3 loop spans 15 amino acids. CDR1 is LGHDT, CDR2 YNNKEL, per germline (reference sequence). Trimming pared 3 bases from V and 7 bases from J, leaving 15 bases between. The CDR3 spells CASSQLRAASEKLFF. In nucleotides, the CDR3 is TGTGCCAGCAGCCAGCTCAGGGCGGCGAGTGAAAAACTGTTTTTT.

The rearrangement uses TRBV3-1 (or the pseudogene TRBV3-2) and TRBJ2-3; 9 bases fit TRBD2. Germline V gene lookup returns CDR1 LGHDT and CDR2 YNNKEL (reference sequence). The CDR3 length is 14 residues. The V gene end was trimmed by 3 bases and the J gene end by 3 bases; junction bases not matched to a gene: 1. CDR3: CASSQTSGTDTQYF. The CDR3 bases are TGTGCCAGCAGCCAGACTAGCGGTACAGATACGCAGTATTTT.

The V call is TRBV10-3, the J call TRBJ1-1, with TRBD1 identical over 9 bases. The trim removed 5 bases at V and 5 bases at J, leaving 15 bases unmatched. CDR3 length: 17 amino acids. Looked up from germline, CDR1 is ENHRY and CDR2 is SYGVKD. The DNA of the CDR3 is TGTGCCATCAGTAACCGGGACAGGGCCGGCGGGGAAACTGAAGCTTTCTTT. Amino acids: CAISNRDRAGGETEAFF.

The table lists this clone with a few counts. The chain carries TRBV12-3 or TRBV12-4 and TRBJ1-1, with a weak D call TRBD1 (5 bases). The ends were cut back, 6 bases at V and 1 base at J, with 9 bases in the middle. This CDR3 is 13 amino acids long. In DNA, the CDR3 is TGTGCCAGCAGGATGACAGCGAACACTGAAGCTTTCTTT. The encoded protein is CASRMTANTEAFF.

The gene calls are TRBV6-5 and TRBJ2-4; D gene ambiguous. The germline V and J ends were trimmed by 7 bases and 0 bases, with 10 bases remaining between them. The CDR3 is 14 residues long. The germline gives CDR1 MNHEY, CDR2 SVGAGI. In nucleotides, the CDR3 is TGTGCCAGCAAAAAGGCGGCAGCCAAAAACATTCAGTACTTC. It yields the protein CASKKAAAKNIQYF.

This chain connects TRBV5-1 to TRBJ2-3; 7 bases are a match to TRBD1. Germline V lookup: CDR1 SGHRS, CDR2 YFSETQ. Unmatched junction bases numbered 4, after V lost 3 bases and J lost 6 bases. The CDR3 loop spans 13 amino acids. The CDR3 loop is CASSWTGLDTQYF. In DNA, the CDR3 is TGCGCCAGCAGCTGGACAGGTTTGGATACGCAGTATTTT. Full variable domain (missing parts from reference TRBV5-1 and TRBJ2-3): KAGVTQTPRYLIKTRGQQVTLSCSPISGHRSVSWYQQTPGQGLQFLFEYFSETQRNKGNFPGRFSGRQFSNSRSEMNVSTLELGDSALYLCASSWTGLDTQYFGPGTRLTVL.

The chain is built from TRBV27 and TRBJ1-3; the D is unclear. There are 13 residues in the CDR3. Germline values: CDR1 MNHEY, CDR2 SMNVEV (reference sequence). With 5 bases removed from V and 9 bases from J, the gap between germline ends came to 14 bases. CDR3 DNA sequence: TGTGCCAGCAGTGAGATTAGTTCTGGCACCATATATTTT. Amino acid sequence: CASSEISSGTIYF.